This T cell receptor (beta chain) is from a study of T cell changes during pregnancy in multiple sclerosis. Method: immunoSEQ multiplex PCR; TCRdb's copy keeps in-frame clones and lacks some. The sample yields about 80,000 clones, about 90% seen once. The CDR3 runs 14 residues. V dropped 5 bases and J dropped 7 bases, with 14 bases sitting between them. CDR1 and CDR2 from the germline V gene are SEHNR and FQNEAQ (reference sequence). This TCR came from a female donor with multiple sclerosis, enrolled in a pregnancy study. This chain links TRBV7-9 with TRBJ1-4, with a weak D call TRBD1 (6 bases). This specimen consisted of peripheral blood, obtained before pregnancy. The CDR3 spells CASSKGVSLEKLFF. The DNA for the CDR3 is TGTGCCAGCAGCAAGGGGGTATCGCTTGAAAAACTGTTTTTT.